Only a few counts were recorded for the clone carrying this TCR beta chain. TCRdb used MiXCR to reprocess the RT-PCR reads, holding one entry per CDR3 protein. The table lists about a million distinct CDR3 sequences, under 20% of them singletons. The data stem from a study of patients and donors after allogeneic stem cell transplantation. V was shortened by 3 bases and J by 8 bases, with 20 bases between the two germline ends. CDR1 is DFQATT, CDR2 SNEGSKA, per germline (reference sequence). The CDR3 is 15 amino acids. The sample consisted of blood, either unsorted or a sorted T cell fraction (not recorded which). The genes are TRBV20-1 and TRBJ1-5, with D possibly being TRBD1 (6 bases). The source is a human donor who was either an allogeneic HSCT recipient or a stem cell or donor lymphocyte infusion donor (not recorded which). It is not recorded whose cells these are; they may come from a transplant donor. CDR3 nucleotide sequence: TGCAGTGCTAGGACACAGGGAATCCAATCAAAGCCCCAGCATTTT. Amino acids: CSARTQGIQSKPQHF.